A single sample is the source of the 2 T cell receptor beta chains below, sequenced in a study of blood T cell repertoires in COVID-19. This table comes from immunoSEQ multiplex PCR, and its TCRdb copy is limited to in-frame clones, with some not included. The profile shows around 100,000 clones, about 90% of them singletons. The sequenced sample was peripheral blood. Receptors originate from a human donor in a cohort sampled during active COVID-19.

In this sample, this clone turned up once. J is TRBJ1-1 and V is TRBV12-3 or TRBV12-4, with D hard to call. V was shortened by 11 bases and J by 1 base, with 11 bases between the two germline ends. The CDR3 contains 12 residues. CDR3 nucleotide sequence: TGTGCCCCCGTACGGGGGAACACTGAAGCTTTCTTT. Its translation is CAPVRGNTEAFF.

This chain links TRBV6-5 with TRBJ2-5; 9 bases agree with TRBD1. Unmatched junction bases numbered 7, after V lost 7 bases and J lost 7 bases. Germline values: CDR1 MNHEY, CDR2 SVGAGI. The CDR3 sequence is 13 residues long. In nucleotides, the CDR3 is TGTGCCAGCACTCAGGACAGGGGAGGGACCCAGTACTTC. Amino acid sequence: CASTQDRGGTQYF.